This T cell receptor (beta chain) derives from a study of PD-1 blockade in classical Hodgkin lymphoma. Overall study findings and caveats: A significant rise in TCR diversity was seen by C4D1 for CD4+ cells but not for CD8+ cells. Complete responders' diversity at baseline resembled that of newly diagnosed patients.

Each patient relapsed following autologous stem cell transplantation, and prior brentuximab vedotin exposure differed. Remarks on this clone: Its target is not known.

There are 14 residues in the CDR3. Trimming cost V 4 bases and J 6 bases, with 15 bases left between them. Germline loops: CDR1 SGHNT, CDR2 YYREEE (reference sequence). Clones were read by immunoSEQ multiplex PCR, and TCRdb kept only the in-frame ones, dropping some. Among some 41,000 clones, roughly 88% were seen once, and the ten largest hold 7% to 8%. Here the sequenced sample was peripheral blood mononuclear cells (PBMCs), taken before the second cycle of nivolumab. The chain has TRBV5-4 and TRBJ2-3; possibly TRBD2 for D (5 bases). The sequence was collected from a human donor with classical Hodgkin lymphoma. This chain's CDR3 is CASSPEWGVDTQYF. CDR3 nucleotides: TGTGCCAGCAGCCCCGAATGGGGAGTCGATACGCAGTATTTT.